The present entry profiles one T cell receptor beta chain with its context. Germline CDR1 reads KGHDR; CDR2 reads SFDVKD. The CDR3 contains 15 residues. The V gene end was trimmed by 2 bases and the J gene end by 4 bases; junction bases not matched to a gene: 3. These data originate in a study of blood T cell repertoires in COVID-19. Study as a whole: Some COVID-19 samples were acute and others convalescent; all came from the United States, Italy and Spain.

The Seattle site enrolled patients during active infection and followed them longitudinally. As originally analysed: Reference gene primer amplification yielded estimated nucleated cell counts. Generated by immunoSEQ multiplex PCR, the TCRdb table keeps only in-frame clones and is missing some. That table gives V, J and clone size, and the DNA gave D and trimming. Altogether more than 200,000 clones are present, about 86% being singletons, with the ten largest covering about a tenth. This clonotype was sampled from a woman in her forties or fifties with COVID-19, enrolled during active disease. The sample taken for sequencing was peripheral blood. V usage is TRBV24-1 and J usage is TRBJ2-2; TRBD1 matches 7 bases. CDR3 sequence: CATSDSGTATGELFF. The CDR3 bases are TGTGCCACCAGTGATTCAGGGACAGCCACCGGGGAGCTGTTTTTT.